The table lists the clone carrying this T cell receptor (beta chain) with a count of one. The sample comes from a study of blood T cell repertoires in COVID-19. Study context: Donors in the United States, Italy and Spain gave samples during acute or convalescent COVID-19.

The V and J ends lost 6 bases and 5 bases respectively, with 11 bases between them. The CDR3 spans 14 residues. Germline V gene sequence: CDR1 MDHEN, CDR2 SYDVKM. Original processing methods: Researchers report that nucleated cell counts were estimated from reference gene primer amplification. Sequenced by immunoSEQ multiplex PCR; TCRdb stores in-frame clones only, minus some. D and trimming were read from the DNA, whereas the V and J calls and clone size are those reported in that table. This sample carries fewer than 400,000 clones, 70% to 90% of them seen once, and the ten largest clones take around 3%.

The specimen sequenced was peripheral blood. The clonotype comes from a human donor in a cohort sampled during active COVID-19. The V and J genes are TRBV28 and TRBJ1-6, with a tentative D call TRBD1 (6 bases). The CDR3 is CASSRTAHNSPLHF. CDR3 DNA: TGTGCCAGCAGCAGGACAGCACATAATTCACCCCTCCACTTT.